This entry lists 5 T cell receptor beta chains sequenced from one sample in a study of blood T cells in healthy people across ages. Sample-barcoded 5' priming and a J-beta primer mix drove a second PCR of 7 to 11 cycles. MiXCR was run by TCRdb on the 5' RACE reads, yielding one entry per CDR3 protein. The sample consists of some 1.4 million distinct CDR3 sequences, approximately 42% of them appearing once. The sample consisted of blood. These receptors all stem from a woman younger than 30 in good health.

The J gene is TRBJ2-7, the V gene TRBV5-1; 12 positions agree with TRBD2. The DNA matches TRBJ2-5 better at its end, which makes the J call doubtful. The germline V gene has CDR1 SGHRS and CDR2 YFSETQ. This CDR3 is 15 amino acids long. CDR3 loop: CASSRLAGAMETQYF. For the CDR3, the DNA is TGCGCCAGCAGCAGACTAGCGGGGGCGATGGAGACCCAGTACTTC.

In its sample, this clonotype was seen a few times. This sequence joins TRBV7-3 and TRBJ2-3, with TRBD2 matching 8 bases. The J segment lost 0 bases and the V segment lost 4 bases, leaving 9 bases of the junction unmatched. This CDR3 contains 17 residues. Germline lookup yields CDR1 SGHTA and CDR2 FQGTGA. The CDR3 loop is CASSSHGRGVSTDTQYF. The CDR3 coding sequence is TGTGCCAGCAGCTCCCATGGGCGGGGGGTCAGCACAGATACGCAGTATTTT.

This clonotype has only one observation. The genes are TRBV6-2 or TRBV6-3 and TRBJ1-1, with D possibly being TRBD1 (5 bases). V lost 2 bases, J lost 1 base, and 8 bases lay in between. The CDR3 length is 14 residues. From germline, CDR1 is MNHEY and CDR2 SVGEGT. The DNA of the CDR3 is TGTGCCAGCAGTTACCACGACAGGAACACTGAAGCTTTCTTT. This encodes CASSYHDRNTEAFF.

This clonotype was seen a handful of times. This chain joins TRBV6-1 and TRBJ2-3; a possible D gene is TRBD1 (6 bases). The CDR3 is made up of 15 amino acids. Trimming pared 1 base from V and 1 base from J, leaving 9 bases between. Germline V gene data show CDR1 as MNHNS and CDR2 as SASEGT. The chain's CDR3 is CASSEETGRTDTQYF. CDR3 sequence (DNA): TGTGCCAGCAGTGAAGAGACAGGTCGCACAGATACGCAGTATTTT.

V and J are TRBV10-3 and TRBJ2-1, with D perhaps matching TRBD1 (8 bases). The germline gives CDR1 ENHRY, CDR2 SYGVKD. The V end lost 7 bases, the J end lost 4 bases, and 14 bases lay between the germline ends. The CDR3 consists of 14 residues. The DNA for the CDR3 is TGTGCCATCAAAACAGGGGGGGAGTACAATGAGCAGTTCTTC. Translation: CAIKTGGEYNEQFF.